Sequencing of this T cell receptor beta chain was carried out in a study of blood T cell repertoires in COVID-19. Study-level background: PBMCs, B-cell-depleted T cells, or T cells provided the cDNA or gDNA that made up the material.

As handled by the study authors: How many nucleated cells were present was estimated from reference gene primer amplification. This table comes from immunoSEQ multiplex PCR, and its TCRdb copy is limited to in-frame clones, with some not included. V and J calls and clone size are as listed in that table; D and trimming were resolved from the DNA. This table holds approximately 250,000 clones, over 75% found once. Germline loops: CDR1 MNHNS, CDR2 SASEGT. The CDR3 covers 19 residues. Trimming cost V 1 base and J 4 bases; bases outside gene matches: 16. V and J are TRBV6-1 and TRBJ2-5; 9 positions agree with TRBD2. The TCR comes from a human donor in a cohort sampled during active COVID-19. The sample consisted of peripheral blood. The CDR3 sequence is CASSEVGGWREGPRETQYF. Here the CDR3 DNA reads TGTGCCAGCAGTGAAGTCGGGGGTTGGCGGGAGGGGCCTAGAGAGACCCAGTACTTC.